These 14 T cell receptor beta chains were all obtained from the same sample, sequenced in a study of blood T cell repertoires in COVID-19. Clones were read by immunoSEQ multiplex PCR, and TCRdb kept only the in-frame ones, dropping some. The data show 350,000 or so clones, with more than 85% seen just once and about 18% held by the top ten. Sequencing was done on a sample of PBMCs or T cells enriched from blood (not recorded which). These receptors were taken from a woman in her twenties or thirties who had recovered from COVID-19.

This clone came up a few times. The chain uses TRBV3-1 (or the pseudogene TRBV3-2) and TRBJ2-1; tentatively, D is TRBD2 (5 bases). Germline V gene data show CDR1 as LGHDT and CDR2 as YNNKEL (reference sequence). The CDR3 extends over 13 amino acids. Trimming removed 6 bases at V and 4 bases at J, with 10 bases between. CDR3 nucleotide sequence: TGTGCCAGCAGTCGGACTGAATACAATGAGCAGTTCTTC. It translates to CASSRTEYNEQFF.

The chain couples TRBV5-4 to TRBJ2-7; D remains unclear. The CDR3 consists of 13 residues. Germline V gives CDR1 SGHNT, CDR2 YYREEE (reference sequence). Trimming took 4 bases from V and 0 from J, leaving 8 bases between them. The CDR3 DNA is TGTGCCAGCAGCCGCAGGTACTCCTACGAGCAGTACTTC. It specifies CASSRRYSYEQYF.

The CDR3 spells CASSQDPSGRLVNEQFF. DNA for the CDR3: TGTGCCAGCAGCCAAGACCCTAGCGGGAGACTTGTCAATGAGCAGTTCTTC. The chain recombines TRBV3-1 (or the pseudogene TRBV3-2) with TRBJ2-1, with 10 bases that match TRBD2. Germline V gene data show CDR1 as LGHDT and CDR2 as YNNKEL (reference sequence). This CDR3 has 17 residues. V lost 0 bases to trimming and J lost 6 bases; unmatched junction nucleotides: 8.

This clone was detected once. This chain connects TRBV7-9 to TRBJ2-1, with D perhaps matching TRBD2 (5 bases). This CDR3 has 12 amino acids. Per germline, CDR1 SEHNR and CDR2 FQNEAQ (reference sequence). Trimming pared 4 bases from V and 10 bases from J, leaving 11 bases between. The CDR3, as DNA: TGTGCCAGCAGCTCCGCTCGGAGGGAGCAGTTCTTC. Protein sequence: CASSSARREQFF.

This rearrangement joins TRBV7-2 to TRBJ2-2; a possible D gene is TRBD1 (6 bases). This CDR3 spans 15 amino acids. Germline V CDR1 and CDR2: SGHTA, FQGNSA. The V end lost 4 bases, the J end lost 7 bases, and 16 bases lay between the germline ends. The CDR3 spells CASSSTQGSGGELFF. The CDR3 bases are TGTGCCAGCAGCTCGACACAGGGCTCGGGCGGGGAGCTGTTTTTT.

CDR3 residues: CASSVAGRQAVGEQYF. The CDR3 nucleotides read TGTGCCAGCAGCGTAGCTGGGAGGCAGGCGGTGGGCGAGCAGTACTTC. The rearrangement joins TRBV9 to TRBJ2-7; a possible D gene is TRBD2 (6 bases). The germline V gene has CDR1 SGDLS and CDR2 YYNGEE. CDR3 size: 16 residues. Trimming stripped 0 bases from V and 6 bases from J, with 19 bases between.

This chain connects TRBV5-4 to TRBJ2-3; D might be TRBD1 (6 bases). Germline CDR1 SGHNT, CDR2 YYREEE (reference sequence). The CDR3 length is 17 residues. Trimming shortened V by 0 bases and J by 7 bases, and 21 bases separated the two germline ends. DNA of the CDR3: TGTGCCAGCAGCTTGGGAGCAGGAGAGGGGGTTCCTAATACGCAGTATTTT. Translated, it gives CASSLGAGEGVPNTQYF.

DNA for the CDR3: TGTGCCACCGGGGGAGGCCTGAGCGCAGATACGCAGTATTTT. It codes for CATGGGLSADTQYF. The chain joins TRBV10-3 to TRBJ2-3, with D perhaps matching TRBD2 (6 bases). V was cut by 10 bases and J by 4 bases, with 18 bases left in between. This CDR3 region has 14 residues. Germline V gene lookup returns CDR1 ENHRY and CDR2 SYGVKD.

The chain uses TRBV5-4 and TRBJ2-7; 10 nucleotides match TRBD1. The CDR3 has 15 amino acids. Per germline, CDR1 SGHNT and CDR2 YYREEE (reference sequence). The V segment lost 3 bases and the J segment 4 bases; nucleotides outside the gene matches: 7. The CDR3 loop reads CASSSLRDRGYEQYF. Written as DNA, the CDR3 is TGTGCCAGCAGCTCCCTCCGGGACAGGGGTTACGAGCAGTACTTC. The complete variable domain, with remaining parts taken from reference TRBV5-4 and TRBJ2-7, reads ETGVTQSPTHLIKTRGQQVTLRCSSQSGHNTVSWYQQALGQGPQFIFQYYREEENGRGNFPPRFSGLQFPNYSSELNVNALELDDSALYLCASSSLRDRGYEQYFGPGTRLTVT.

CDR3 sequence reads: CASSLRLAGTVDEQFF. CDR3 bases: TGTGCCAGCAGTCTTCGACTAGCGGGAACGGTAGATGAGCAGTTCTTC. The rearrangement uses TRBV6-2 or TRBV6-3 and TRBJ2-1; 11 bases line up with TRBD2. The V and J ends lost 5 bases and 8 bases, in that order; junction bases with no gene match: 11. The CDR3 loop spans 16 amino acids. In germline, CDR1 is MNHEY, CDR2 SVGEGT.

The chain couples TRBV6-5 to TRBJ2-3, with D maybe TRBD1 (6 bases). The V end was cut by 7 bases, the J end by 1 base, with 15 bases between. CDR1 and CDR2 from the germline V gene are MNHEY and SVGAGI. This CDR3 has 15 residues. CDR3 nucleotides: TGTGCCAGCATCCGGTGGGCAGGGGGCACAGATACGCAGTATTTT. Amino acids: CASIRWAGGTDTQYF.

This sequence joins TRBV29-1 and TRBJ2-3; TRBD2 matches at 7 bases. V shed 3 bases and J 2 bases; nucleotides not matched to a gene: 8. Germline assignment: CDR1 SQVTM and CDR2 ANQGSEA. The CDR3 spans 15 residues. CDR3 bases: TGCAGCGTTGATCGGCAGGGACTACCCACAGATACGCAGTATTTT. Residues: CSVDRQGLPTDTQYF.

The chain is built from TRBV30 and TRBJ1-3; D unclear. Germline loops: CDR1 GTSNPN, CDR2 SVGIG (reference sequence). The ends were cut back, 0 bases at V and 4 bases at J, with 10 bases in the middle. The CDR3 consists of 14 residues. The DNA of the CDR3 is TGTGCCTGGAGTGTACGGGGAGGGGGAAACACCATATATTTT. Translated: CAWSVRGGGNTIYF.

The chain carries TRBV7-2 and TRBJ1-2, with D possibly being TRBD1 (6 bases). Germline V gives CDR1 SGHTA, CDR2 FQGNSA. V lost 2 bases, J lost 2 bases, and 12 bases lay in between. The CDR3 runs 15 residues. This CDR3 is CASSLSPGQNYGYTF. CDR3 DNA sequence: TGTGCCAGCAGCTTAAGCCCCGGACAGAACTATGGCTACACCTTC.